A selection of T cell receptor beta chains follows, all from one sample in a study of T cell repertoires in cytomegalovirus infection. TCRdb passed the reads through MiXCR, listing each CDR3 protein once. This table has some 300,000 distinct CDR3 sequences, approximately 8.9% appearing once. The sample taken for sequencing was PBMCs. The receptors were sampled from a human donor in good health (CMV status not recorded). Some clones in this sample may be carry-over from other donors' samples. CDR3s include the opening cysteine and the closing phenylalanine or tryptophan. The D gene is left open where the match is weak. Clone sizes are given selectively: once, few, many, or a class where the clone is expanded.

clone_size	v_call	j_call	d_call	cdr3_aa	cdr3_nt
many	TRBV27	TRBJ2-5	NA	CASSPVGPGHRETQYF	TGTGCCAGCAGCCCCGTGGGTCCAGGCCACCGGGAGACCCAGTACTTC
few	TRBV5-8	TRBJ2-5	NA	CASSLVGARLLEETQYF	TGTGCCAGCAGCTTGGTTGGGGCCCGGTTGCTTGAAGAGACCCAGTACTTC
many	TRBV3-1	TRBJ1-1	NA	CASSQHVLSNTEAFF	TGTGCCAGCAGCCAACACGTTCTCTCGAACACTGAAGCTTTCTTT
many	TRBV7-8	TRBJ1-2	NA	CASSLVSSYGYTF	TGTGCCAGCAGCTTAGTTTCGTCCTATGGCTACACCTTC
once	TRBV5-4	TRBJ1-2	NA	CASSVGYGYAF	TGTGCCAGCAGTGTTGGGTATGGCTACGCCTTC
NA	TRBV15	TRBJ2-1	NA	CATSGRLGLSTYNEQFF	TGTGCCACCAGCGGAAGGCTGGGGCTCTCAACCTACAATGAGCAGTTCTTC
NA	TRBV11-2	TRBJ2-1	NA	CASSFSDLGPTRQFF	TGTGCCAGCAGCTTTTCCGACCTGGGACCCACCCGGCAGTTCTTC
many	TRBV7-2	TRBJ2-1	TRBD2	CASSSGTIYNEQFF	TGTGCCAGCAGCTCTGGGACTATCTACAATGAGCAGTTCTTC
many	TRBV7-6	TRBJ1-3	NA	CASSLETGPTIGWRGNTIYF	TGTGCCAGCAGCTTAGAAACGGGACCTACAATTGGATGGCGCGGAAACACCATATATTTT
many	TRBV6-2/TRBV6-3	TRBJ2-1	NA	CASSTYTREQFF	TGTGCCAGCAGTACCTATACGAGGGAGCAGTTCTTC
few	TRBV5-4	TRBJ2-3	TRBD1	CASSGEGGRRDTQYF	TGTGCCAGCAGCGGCGAAGGGGGCCGGCGAGATACGCAGTATTTT
many	TRBV28	TRBJ2-1	NA	CASSSGSLGQNEQFF	TGTGCCAGCAGCTCCGGGTCTCTGGGCCAAAATGAGCAGTTCTTC
NA	TRBV29-1	TRBJ1-1	NA	CSVEVVEEKWAEAFF	TGCAGCGTCGAAGTAGTTGAGGAAAAATGGGCTGAAGCTTTCTTT
many	TRBV10-3	TRBJ1-4	NA	CAISGEGPGVNEKLFF	TGTGCCATCAGTGGAGAAGGGCCAGGGGTGAATGAAAAACTGTTTTTT
NA	TRBV28	TRBJ2-3	TRBD2	CASRGRGGPDTQYF	TGTGCCAGCAGGGGGCGGGGGGGGCCAGATACGCAGTATTTT
NA	TRBV5-8	TRBJ2-3	NA	CASSLGRTSPLTDTQYF	TGTGCCAGCAGCTTGGGAAGGACAAGCCCGCTCACAGATACGCAGTATTTT
many	TRBV5-1	TRBJ1-2	TRBD1	CASSPMPVPGQGDGYTF	TGCGCCAGCAGCCCGATGCCAGTACCGGGACAGGGGGATGGCTACACCTTC
many	TRBV7-2	TRBJ1-2	TRBD1	CASSSQGADGYGYTF	TGTGCCAGCAGCTCACAGGGGGCGGACGGCTATGGCTACACCTTC
many	TRBV12-3/TRBV12-4	TRBJ1-5	NA	CASSPTPSRSYNQPQHF	TGTGCCAGCAGTCCTACCCCGAGCAGGTCTTACAATCAGCCCCAGCATTTT
many	TRBV20-1	TRBJ2-3	TRBD2	CSARHSGVGTDTQYF	TGCAGTGCTAGACATAGCGGGGTAGGAACAGATACGCAGTATTTT
many	TRBV7-2	TRBJ2-3	NA	CASSPHPSSTDTQYF	TGTGCCAGCAGCCCGCACCCTTCCAGCACAGATACGCAGTATTTT
many	TRBV6-1	TRBJ1-1	NA	CASSATGFYSEAFF	TGTGCCAGCAGCGCTACAGGGTTTTACTCCGAAGCTTTCTTT
many	TRBV6-2/TRBV6-3	TRBJ1-1	NA	CASSYSPGRVNTEAFF	TGTGCCAGCAGTTACTCCCCGGGACGGGTGAACACTGAAGCTTTCTTT
many	TRBV20-1	TRBJ2-3	TRBD2	CSTEVGGASTDTQYF	TGCAGTACCGAGGTCGGGGGGGCTAGCACAGATACGCAGTATTTT
NA	TRBV12-3/TRBV12-4	TRBJ1-4	NA	CASSLWTDEKLFF	TGTGCCAGCAGTTTATGGACAGATGAAAAACTGTTTTTT
NA	TRBV4-2	TRBJ2-1	TRBD2	CASSQDGTSGGAGNEQFF	TGTGCCAGCAGCCAAGATGGGACTAGCGGGGGGGCCGGGAATGAGCAGTTCTTC
many	TRBV25-1	TRBJ1-2	NA	CASSEGPGAGGYTF	TGTGCCAGCAGTGAGGGCCCAGGCGCGGGTGGCTACACCTTC
many	TRBV12-3/TRBV12-4	TRBJ2-3	NA	CASSSPLLARVTDTQYF	TGTGCCAGCAGTTCCCCCCTTCTAGCGAGGGTCACAGATACGCAGTATTTT
many	TRBV7-2	TRBJ2-1	NA	CASSSGQRPREQFF	TGTGCCAGCAGCTCCGGTCAGAGACCCAGAGAGCAGTTCTTC
many	TRBV2	TRBJ2-5	NA	CASSGLSGWPNQETQYF	TGTGCCAGCAGTGGACTCTCGGGGTGGCCCAACCAAGAGACCCAGTACTTC
many	TRBV6-6	TRBJ2-2	NA	CASGTGELFF	TGTGCCAGCGGCACCGGGGAGCTGTTTTTT
NA	TRBV29-1	TRBJ2-3	NA	CSVEDLYTQYF	TGCAGCGTTGAAGATTTATATACGCAGTATTTT
many	TRBV6-1	TRBJ2-3	TRBD2	CASSTGTSGRTDTQYF	TGTGCCAGCAGTACCGGGACTAGCGGACGCACAGATACGCAGTATTTT
many	TRBV6-1	TRBJ2-2	TRBD1	CASSEARTGGTGELFF	TGTGCCAGCAGTGAAGCCCGGACAGGGGGCACCGGGGAGCTGTTTTTT
many	TRBV28	TRBJ1-2	NA	CASSLSGAGYGYTF	TGTGCCAGCAGTTTATCAGGGGCAGGCTATGGCTACACCTTC
NA	TRBV20-1	TRBJ2-1	TRBD2	CSTKTSGGASEQFF	TGCAGTACCAAGACTAGCGGGGGGGCCTCTGAGCAGTTCTTC
many	TRBV7-9	TRBJ2-1	NA	CASSLGVGEQFF	TGTGCCAGCAGCCTCGGGGTGGGGGAGCAGTTCTTC
many	TRBV28	TRBJ1-2	TRBD1	CASSLLARGGGYTF	TGTGCCAGCAGTTTACTGGCCAGGGGGGGTGGCTACACCTTC
many	TRBV7-9	TRBJ1-5	TRBD1	CASSLVTGAYSNQPQHF	TGTGCCAGCAGCTTAGTCACAGGGGCATATAGCAATCAGCCCCAGCATTTT
NA	TRBV11-2	TRBJ2-3	TRBD2	CASSLRLAGTGGTDTQYF	TGTGCCAGCAGCTTACGACTAGCGGGGACTGGGGGCACAGATACGCAGTATTTT
few	TRBV15	TRBJ2-1	TRBD2	CATSRATGLASYNEQFF	TGTGCCACCAGCAGGGCCACGGGACTAGCTTCCTACAATGAGCAGTTCTTC
few	TRBV6-2/TRBV6-3	TRBJ2-1	TRBD1	CASSYPIIASGQGLDEQFF	TGTGCCAGCAGTTATCCCATAATTGCAAGTGGACAGGGGCTTGATGAGCAGTTCTTC
NA	TRBV12-3/TRBV12-4	TRBJ2-2	NA	CASRPSGTPSGELFF	TGTGCCAGCAGACCCTCCGGGACCCCCAGCGGGGAGCTGTTTTTT
NA	TRBV19	TRBJ1-1	NA	CASTTGITEAFF	TGTGCCAGTACCACGGGCATTACTGAAGCTTTCTTT
many	TRBV5-1	TRBJ1-6	NA	CASSLVDRTAFRNSPLHF	TGCGCCAGCAGCTTGGTCGATAGGACAGCGTTTCGAAATTCACCCCTCCACTTT
many	TRBV6-2/TRBV6-3	TRBJ1-2	NA	CASSYSYEGYTF	TGTGCCAGCAGTTACTCGTATGAAGGCTACACCTTC
many	TRBV5-4	TRBJ2-5	NA	CASSARGGQETQYF	TGTGCCAGCAGCGCCCGAGGGGGCCAAGAGACCCAGTACTTC
many	TRBV28	TRBJ1-3	NA	CASTGGRGTIYF	TGTGCCAGCACGGGGGGCCGTGGCACCATATATTTT
many	TRBV12-5	TRBJ2-5	TRBD1	CASGLHPGTGETQYF	TGTGCTAGTGGTTTACATCCCGGGACAGGAGAGACCCAGTACTTC
many	TRBV11-1	TRBJ2-7	NA	CASSLSLSEQYF	TGTGCCAGCAGCTTATCTCTGAGTGAGCAGTACTTC
many	TRBV7-9	TRBJ1-1	NA	CATNRGAAEAFF	TGTGCCACGAACCGCGGGGCCGCTGAAGCTTTCTTT